This T cell receptor beta chain was sequenced in a study of metastatic and nonmetastatic thyroid tumors. Study as a whole: A comparison of repertoires was made across blood and tumor or nodule tissue from malignant and benign thyroid patients.

Study-wide results and limits: Compared with benign nodules, malignant thyroid tumors were reported to have significantly higher TCR beta diversity in both blood and tumor.

This clone has just one count. The antigen remains undetermined. None of the patients had undergone any treatment ahead of thyroid surgery. Original handling: Building a distant-metastasis classifier for papillary thyroid cancer drew on CDR3 differences across clinicopathological groups. TCRdb re-clonotyped the PCR reads via MiXCR. None of the V and J calls come from the authors' own analysis; TCRdb made them. The sample lists some 93,000 clones; approximately 12% were seen once. The source material was blood. The receptor's source is a female donor with papillary thyroid cancer or a benign thyroid nodule (not recorded which). Some clones in this sample may be carry-over from other donors' samples.

CDR3 nucleotide sequence: TGTGCCAGAAGAAGGGCGGAAGGGTATCCCTACGAGCAGTACTTC. Protein product: CARRRAEGYPYEQYF. J is TRBJ2-7 and V is TRBV11-2; D is undetermined. In germline, CDR1 is SGHAT, CDR2 FQNNGV. V was pared by 9 bases and J by 2 bases, with 20 bases between. This CDR3 spans 15 amino acids.